The clone carrying this T cell receptor beta chain was seen only a few times. The library targeted TCRbeta and was prepared with unique molecular identifiers. In TCRdb, the PCR reads were re-called with MiXCR into one record per CDR3 protein. The sample has a few hundred thousand distinct CDR3 sequences, roughly 30% seen once. Germline-derived CDR1 and CDR2 are SGHTA and FQGNSA. The V and J ends lost 8 bases and 4 bases respectively, with 19 bases between them. The CDR3 spans 15 residues. The record originates from a study of T-cell reconstitution after alpha-beta-depleted transplantation in children.

The clonotype was recovered from a boy in the first two years of life with Wiskott-Aldrich syndrome, due to receive a stem cell transplant. This chain joins TRBV7-2 and TRBJ2-3; the D gene is possibly TRBD2 (5 bases). The sequencing used PBMCs, collected before TCRalphabeta/CD19-depleted stem cell transplant. The CDR3 is CASLLGRVGPDTQYF. CDR3 coding DNA: TGTGCCAGCCTCCTTGGGCGGGTAGGACCAGATACGCAGTATTTT.